This T cell receptor beta chain emerged from a study of blood T cell repertoires in COVID-19. Overall study context: From the United States, Italy and Spain came samples of acute and convalescent COVID-19.

This clone showed up just a few times. The assay was immunoSEQ multiplex PCR, and TCRdb's table has in-frame clones only and misses some. The table includes around 48,000 clones, around nine tenths detected once. Sequences were obtained from peripheral blood. This clonotype was obtained from a man between 60 and 70 years old with active or convalescent COVID-19.

The CDR3 nucleotides read TGTGCCAGCTCACCCAATCCTCCGGGACAGGGGTCTCAGCCCCAGCATTTT. Its protein product is CASSPNPPGQGSQPQHF. The chain uses TRBV18 and TRBJ1-5; 10 bases line up with TRBD1. CDR3 length equals 17 residues. Per germline, CDR1 KGHSH and CDR2 LQKENI. J gave up 6 bases and V 3 bases, and 11 bases lay outside the gene matches.